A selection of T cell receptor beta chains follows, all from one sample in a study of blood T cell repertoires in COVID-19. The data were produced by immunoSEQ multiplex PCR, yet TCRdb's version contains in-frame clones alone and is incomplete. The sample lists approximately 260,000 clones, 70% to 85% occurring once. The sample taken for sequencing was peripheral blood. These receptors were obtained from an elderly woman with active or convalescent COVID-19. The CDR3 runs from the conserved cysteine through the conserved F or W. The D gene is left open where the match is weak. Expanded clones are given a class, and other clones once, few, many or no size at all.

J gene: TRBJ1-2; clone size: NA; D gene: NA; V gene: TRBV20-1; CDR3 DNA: TGCAGTGCTAGTAAACAAAACTATGGCTACACCTTC; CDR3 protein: CSASKQNYGYTF
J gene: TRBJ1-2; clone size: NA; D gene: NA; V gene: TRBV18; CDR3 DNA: TGTGCCAGCTCACTCTCACAGATGGGAGGGAACTATGGCTACACCTTC; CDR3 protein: CASSLSQMGGNYGYTF
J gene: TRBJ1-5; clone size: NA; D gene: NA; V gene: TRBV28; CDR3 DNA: TGTGCCACCATCAGGGCAGCGTCTCGCAATCAGCCCCAGCATTTT; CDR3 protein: CATIRAASRNQPQHF
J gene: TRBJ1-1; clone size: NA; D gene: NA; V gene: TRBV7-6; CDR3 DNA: TGTGCCAGCAGCTTAGAGGCGGGGGCGGCTTCTGAAGCTTTCTTT; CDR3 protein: CASSLEAGAASEAFF
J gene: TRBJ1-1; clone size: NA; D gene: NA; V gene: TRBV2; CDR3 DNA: TGTGCCAGCAGTGACAGTGGGAGGTACACTGAAGCTTTCTTT; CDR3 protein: CASSDSGRYTEAFF
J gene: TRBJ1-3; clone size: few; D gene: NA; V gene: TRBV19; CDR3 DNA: TGTGCCAGTCAGGACTGGAGCTCTGGAAACACCATATATTTT; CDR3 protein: CASQDWSSGNTIYF
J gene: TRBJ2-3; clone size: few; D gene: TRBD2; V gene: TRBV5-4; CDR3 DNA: TGTGCCAGCAGCTCCAGCGGGAGGGCCGGGATAGATACGCAGTATTTT; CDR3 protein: CASSSSGRAGIDTQYF
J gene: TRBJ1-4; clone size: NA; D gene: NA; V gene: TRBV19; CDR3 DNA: TGTGCCAGTAGTATAGCCCCGGCAGGGGCCGCAGCATATCTGTTTTTT; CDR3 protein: CASSIAPAGAAAYLFF
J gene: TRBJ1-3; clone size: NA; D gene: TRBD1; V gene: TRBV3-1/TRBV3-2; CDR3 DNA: TGTGCCAGCAGCCAAGCATCGACAGGGACGATTCTCTCCTCTGGAAACACCATATATTTT; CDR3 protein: CASSQASTGTILSSGNTIYF
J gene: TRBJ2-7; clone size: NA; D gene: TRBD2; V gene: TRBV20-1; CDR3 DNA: TGCAGTGCTAGTGCCGGCGGGAGTAGGGCCTACGAGCAGTACTTC; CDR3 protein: CSASAGGSRAYEQYF
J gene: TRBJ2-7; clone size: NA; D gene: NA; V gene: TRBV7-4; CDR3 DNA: TGTGCCAGCAGCTTAGGCCCGGACACAGGATACGAGCAGTACTTC; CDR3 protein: CASSLGPDTGYEQYF
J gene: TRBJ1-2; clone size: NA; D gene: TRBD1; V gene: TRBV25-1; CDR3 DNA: TGTGCCAGCAGTGCCAACCGGGACAGGGTAAAGGGCTACACCTTC; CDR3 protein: CASSANRDRVKGYTF
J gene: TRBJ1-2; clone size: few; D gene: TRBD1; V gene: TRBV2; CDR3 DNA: TGTGCCAGCAGTGAGGTGGGACAGAACTATGGCTACACCTTC; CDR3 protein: CASSEVGQNYGYTF
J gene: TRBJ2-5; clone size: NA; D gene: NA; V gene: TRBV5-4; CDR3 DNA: TGTGCCAGCAGCTTAGGGGGGGGAATCAAAGAGACCCAGTACTTC; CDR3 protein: CASSLGGGIKETQYF
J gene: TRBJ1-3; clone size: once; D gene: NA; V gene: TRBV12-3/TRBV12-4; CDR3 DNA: TGTGCCGTCCAGGCGAGCTCTGGAAACACCATATATTTT; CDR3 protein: CAVQASSGNTIYF
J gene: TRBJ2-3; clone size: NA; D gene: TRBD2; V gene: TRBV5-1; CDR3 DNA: TGCGCCAGCAGCGCCTCCTTAGCGGGCATCACAGATACGCAGTATTTT; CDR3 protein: CASSASLAGITDTQYF
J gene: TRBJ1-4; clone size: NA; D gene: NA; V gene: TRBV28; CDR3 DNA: TGTGCCAGCAGTTTCCCAGGGTCTTATGAAAAACTGTTTTTT; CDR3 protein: CASSFPGSYEKLFF
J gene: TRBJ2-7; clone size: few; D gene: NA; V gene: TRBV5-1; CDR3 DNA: TGCGCCAGCAGCTTGGCCTACGGCGGAGGCTCCTACGAGCAGTACTTC; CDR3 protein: CASSLAYGGGSYEQYF
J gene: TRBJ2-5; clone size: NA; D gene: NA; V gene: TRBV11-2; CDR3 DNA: TGTGCCAGCAGCTTACAGGACAGAGAGACCCAGTACTTC; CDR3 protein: CASSLQDRETQYF
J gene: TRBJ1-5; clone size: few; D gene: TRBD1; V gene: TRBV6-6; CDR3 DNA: TGTGCCAGCAGAGCAGGGGGGAACCAGCCCCAGCATTTT; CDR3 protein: CASRAGGNQPQHF
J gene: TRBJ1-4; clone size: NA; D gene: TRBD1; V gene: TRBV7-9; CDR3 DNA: TGTGCCAGCAGGTCAACAGGGGAAGGTGTCGAAAAACTGTTTTTT; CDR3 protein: CASRSTGEGVEKLFF
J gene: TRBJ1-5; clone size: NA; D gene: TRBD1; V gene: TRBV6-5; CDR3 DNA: TGTGCCAGCAGAGGGGGCGCAGAACAGCCCCAGCATTTT; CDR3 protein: CASRGGAEQPQHF
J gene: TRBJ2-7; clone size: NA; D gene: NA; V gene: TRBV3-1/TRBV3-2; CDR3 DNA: TGTGCCAGCAGCCAGAAAGTGGGGGCAAGGGAGAGCTCCTACGAGCAGTACTTC; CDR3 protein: CASSQKVGARESSYEQYF
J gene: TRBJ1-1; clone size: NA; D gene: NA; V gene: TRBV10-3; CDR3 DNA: TGTGCCATCCACGAGGGAGGGGGAAGAGGCACTGAAGCTTTCTTT; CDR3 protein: CAIHEGGGRGTEAFF
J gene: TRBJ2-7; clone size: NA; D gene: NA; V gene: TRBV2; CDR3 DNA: TGTGCCAGCACCCCGGCCTACGAGCAGTACTTC; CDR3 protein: CASTPAYEQYF
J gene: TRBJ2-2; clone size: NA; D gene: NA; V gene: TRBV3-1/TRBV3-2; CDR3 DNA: TGTGCCAGCAGAACAGGGAACACCGGGGAGCTGTTTTTT; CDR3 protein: CASRTGNTGELFF
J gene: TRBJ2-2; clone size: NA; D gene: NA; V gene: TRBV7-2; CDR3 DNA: TGTGCCAGCAGCTTAGAACTCGGGGAGCTGTTTTTT; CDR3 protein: CASSLELGELFF
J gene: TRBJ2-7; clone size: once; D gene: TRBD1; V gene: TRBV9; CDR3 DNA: TGTGCCAGCAGCGCACCCCGGACAGGGACTTCCTACGAGCAGTACTTC; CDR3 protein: CASSAPRTGTSYEQYF
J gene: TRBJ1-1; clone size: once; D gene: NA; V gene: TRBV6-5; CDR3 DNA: TGTGCCAGCAGTTCGCGGGAGAGGGGGACTGAAGCTTTCTTT; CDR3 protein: CASSSRERGTEAFF
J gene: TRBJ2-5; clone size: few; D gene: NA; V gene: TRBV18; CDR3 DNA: TGTGCCAGCTCACCCCCCCATAGTAAAGAGACCCAGTACTTC; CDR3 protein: CASSPPHSKETQYF
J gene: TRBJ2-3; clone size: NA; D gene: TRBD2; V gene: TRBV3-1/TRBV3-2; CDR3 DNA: TGTGCCAGCAGCCTTTGGTCAGCGGGGGGGAAGGATACGCAGTATTTT; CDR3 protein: CASSLWSAGGKDTQYF
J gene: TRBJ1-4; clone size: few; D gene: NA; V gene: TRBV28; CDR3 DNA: TGTGCCAGCAGCCCTCACAACCCGGGAAAACTGTTTTTT; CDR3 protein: CASSPHNPGKLFF
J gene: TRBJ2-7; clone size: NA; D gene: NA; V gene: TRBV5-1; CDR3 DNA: TGCGCCAGCAGCTTGGCAGGGAAGTCCTACGAGCAGTACTTC; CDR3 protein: CASSLAGKSYEQYF
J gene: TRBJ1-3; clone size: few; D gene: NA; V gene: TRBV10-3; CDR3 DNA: TGTGCCATCACGGGGGGACTAAGCTCTGGAAACACCATATATTTT; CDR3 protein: CAITGGLSSGNTIYF
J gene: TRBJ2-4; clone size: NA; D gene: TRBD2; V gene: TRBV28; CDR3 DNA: TGTGCCAGCAGTTCGGCACGCGGGGGGGTTCGGAACATTCAGTACTTC; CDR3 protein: CASSSARGGVRNIQYF
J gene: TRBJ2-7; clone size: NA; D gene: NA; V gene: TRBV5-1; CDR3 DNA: TGCGCCAGCAGCTCTCTACAGGGACCCTACGAGCAGTACTTC; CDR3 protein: CASSSLQGPYEQYF
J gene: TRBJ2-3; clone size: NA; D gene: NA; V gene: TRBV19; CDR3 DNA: TGTGCCAGTAGTCCCCGGTGGCAGGACACAGATACGCAGTATTTT; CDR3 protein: CASSPRWQDTDTQYF
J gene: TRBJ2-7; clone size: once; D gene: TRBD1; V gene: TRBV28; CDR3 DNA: TGTGCCAGCAGCGAAGGACAGGGTGAGCAGTACTTC; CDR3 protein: CASSEGQGEQYF
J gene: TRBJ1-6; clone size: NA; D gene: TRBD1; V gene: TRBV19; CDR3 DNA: TGTGCCAGTAGTCAGATTAACAGGGGAAATTCACCCCTCCACTTT; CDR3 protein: CASSQINRGNSPLHF
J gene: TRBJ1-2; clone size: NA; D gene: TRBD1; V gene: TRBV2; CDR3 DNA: TGTGCCAGCAAACCGGGACAGGGTTCCGGGGGCTACACCTTC; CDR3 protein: CASKPGQGSGGYTF
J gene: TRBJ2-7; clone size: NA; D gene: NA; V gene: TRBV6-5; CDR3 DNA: TGTGCCAGCAGTTCCCCCGTGGGCCCCCGATACGAGCAGTACTTC; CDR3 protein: CASSSPVGPRYEQYF
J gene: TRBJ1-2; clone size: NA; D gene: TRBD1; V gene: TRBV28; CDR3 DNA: TGTGCCAGCAGCCCCACAGGGGTCAACTATGGCTACACCTTC; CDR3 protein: CASSPTGVNYGYTF
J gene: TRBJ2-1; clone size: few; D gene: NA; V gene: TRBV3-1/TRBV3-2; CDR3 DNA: TGTGCCAGCAGCCAAGGTTTAGCTAGGGAGGTGGATGAGCAGTTCTTC; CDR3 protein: CASSQGLAREVDEQFF
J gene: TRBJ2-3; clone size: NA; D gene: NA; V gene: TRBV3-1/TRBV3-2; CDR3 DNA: TGTGCCAGCAGCCAAGATGTGGGGGGACCGAGAACAGATACGCAGTATTTT; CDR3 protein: CASSQDVGGPRTDTQYF
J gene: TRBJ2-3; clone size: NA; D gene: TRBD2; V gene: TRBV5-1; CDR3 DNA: TGCGCCAGCAGCTTGGCGACGCGGGGGGGCGGTACAGATACGCAGTATTTT; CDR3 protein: CASSLATRGGGTDTQYF
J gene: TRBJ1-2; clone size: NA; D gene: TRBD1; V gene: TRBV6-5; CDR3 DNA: TGTGCCAGCAGATCAGACAGGGTGCGCGGCTACACCTTC; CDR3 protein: CASRSDRVRGYTF
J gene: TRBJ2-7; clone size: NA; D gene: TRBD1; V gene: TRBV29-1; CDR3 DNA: TGCAGCGTTGATAAGGGGGCGGGCGAGCAGTACTTC; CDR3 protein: CSVDKGAGEQYF
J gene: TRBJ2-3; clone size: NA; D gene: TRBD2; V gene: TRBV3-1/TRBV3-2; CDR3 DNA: TGTGCCAGCAGCCAAGATGGATCTAGCGGGGGCACAGATACGCAGTATTTT; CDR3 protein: CASSQDGSSGGTDTQYF
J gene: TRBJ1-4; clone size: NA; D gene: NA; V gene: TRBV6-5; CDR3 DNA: TGTGCCAGCAGTTACGGTCAGGGGTACGTTGAACTGTTTTTT; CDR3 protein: CASSYGQGYVELFF
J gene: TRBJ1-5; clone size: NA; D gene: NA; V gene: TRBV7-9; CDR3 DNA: TGTGCCAGCAGTTTCTACCGGGACAACGGCAATCAGCCCCAGCATTTT; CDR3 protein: CASSFYRDNGNQPQHF
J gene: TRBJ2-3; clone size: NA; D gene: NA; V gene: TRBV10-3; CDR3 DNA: TGTGCCATCAGTGAGCGAGGACAGACGAACACAGATACGCAGTATTTT; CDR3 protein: CAISERGQTNTDTQYF
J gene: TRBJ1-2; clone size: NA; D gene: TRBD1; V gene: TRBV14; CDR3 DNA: TGTGCCAGCAGCCCACAGGGGGTCGGCTACACCTTC; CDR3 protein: CASSPQGVGYTF
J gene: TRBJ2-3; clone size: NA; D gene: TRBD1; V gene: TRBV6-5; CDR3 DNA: TGTGCCAGCAGACCGACAGGGGCGAGCACAGATACGCAGTATTTT; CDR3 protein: CASRPTGASTDTQYF
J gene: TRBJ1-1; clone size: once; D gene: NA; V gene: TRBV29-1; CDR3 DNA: TGCAGCGGCCAAGGTCCCCAGCGGAACACTGAAGCTTTCTTT; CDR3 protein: CSGQGPQRNTEAFF
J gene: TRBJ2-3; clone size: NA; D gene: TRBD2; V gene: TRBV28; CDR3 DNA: TGTGCCAGCAGTTTTTTGACTAGCGGGAGGGGGACAGATACGCAGTATTTT; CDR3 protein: CASSFLTSGRGTDTQYF
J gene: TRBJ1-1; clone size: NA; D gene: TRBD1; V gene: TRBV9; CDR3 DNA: TGTGCCAGCAGCTCGGGGACAGGGGGCCGGCGGACTGAAGCTTTCTTT; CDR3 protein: CASSSGTGGRRTEAFF